The present entry profiles one TCR beta chain with its context. The target antigen is unknown. The sample comes from a study of PD-1 blockade in classical Hodgkin lymphoma. Time point described: cycle 4 day 1 (C4D1), after 6 weeks of nivolumab. Each of the patients experienced relapse following autologous stem cell transplantation, and their brentuximab vedotin exposure differed. Overall study findings and caveats: Newly diagnosed patients had baseline TCR diversity that was reportedly lower than that of healthy donors. Individuals initiating nivolumab under 1 year after ASCT were excluded. The baseline diversity of complete responders showed similarity to that of newly diagnosed patients. Repertoire differences lack defined causes, possibly disease activity or prior therapy.

TCRdb's table, derived via immunoSEQ multiplex PCR, lists solely in-frame clones and lacks some. The sample shows about 39,000 clones, about three quarters of them seen only once. With 0 bases removed from V and 8 bases from J, the gap between germline ends came to 8 bases. Germline values: CDR1 SGHNT, CDR2 YYREEE (reference sequence). The CDR3 extends over 12 amino acids. The origin of this receptor is a human donor with classical Hodgkin lymphoma. The source material was peripheral blood mononuclear cells (PBMCs), sampled before the fourth cycle of nivolumab. V is TRBV5-4 and J is TRBJ1-2, with D possibly being TRBD1 (6 bases). CDR3 nucleotide sequence: TGTGCCAGCAGCTTGGACAGGGACGGCTACACCTTC. It is translated as CASSLDRDGYTF.